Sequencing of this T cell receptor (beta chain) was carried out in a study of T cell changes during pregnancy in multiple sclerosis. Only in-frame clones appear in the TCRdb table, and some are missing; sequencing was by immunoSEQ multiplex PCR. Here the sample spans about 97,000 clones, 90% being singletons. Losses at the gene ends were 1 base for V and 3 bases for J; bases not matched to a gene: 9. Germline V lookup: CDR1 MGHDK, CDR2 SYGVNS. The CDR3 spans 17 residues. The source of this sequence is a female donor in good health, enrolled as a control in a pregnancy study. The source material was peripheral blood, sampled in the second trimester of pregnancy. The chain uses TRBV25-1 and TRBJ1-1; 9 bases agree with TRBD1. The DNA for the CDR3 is TGTGCCAGCAGTGAATCCGGGACAGGGATTCGGGACACTGAAGCTTTCTTT. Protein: CASSESGTGIRDTEAFF. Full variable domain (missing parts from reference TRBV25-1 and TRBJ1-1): EADIYQTPRYLVIGTGKKITLECSQTMGHDKMYWYQQDPGMELHLIHYSYGVNSTEKGDLSSESTVSRIRTEHFPLTLESARPSHTSQYLCASSESGTGIRDTEAFFGQGTRLTVV.